Below, 2 T cell receptor beta chains from the same sample are listed, as sequenced in a study of OX40 agonist ivuxolimab in advanced cancers. Here immunoSEQ multiplex PCR was the method, and the copy in TCRdb shows in-frame clones only, minus some. The table shows under 85,000 clones, with around 85% occurring only once. The sequencing used CD4+ or CD8+ T cells sorted from blood, collected in a trial of the OX40 agonist ivuxolimab. The receptors come from an adult with an advanced solid tumor such as melanoma, head and neck, liver or kidney cancer.

The chain combines TRBV5-1 with TRBJ2-1; D is unresolved. Trimming left V 0 bases short and J 2 bases short, with 6 bases between. Germline CDR1 and CDR2: SGHRS and YFSETQ. The CDR3 runs 14 residues. The CDR3 protein is CASSLEGTYNEQFF. DNA of the CDR3: TGCGCCAGCAGCTTGGAGGGAACCTACAATGAGCAGTTCTTC.

V is TRBV5-6 and J is TRBJ1-2; no clear D gene. Germline assignment: CDR1 SGHDT and CDR2 YYEEEE. Between the trimmed V and J ends, which lost 0 bases and 6 bases, there was a span of 9 bases. The CDR3 has 13 amino acids. The CDR3 sequence is CASSLGQPHGYTF. In DNA, the CDR3 is TGTGCCAGCAGCTTGGGGCAGCCTCATGGCTACACCTTC.